Each of the 18 T cell receptor beta chains below was sequenced from the same sample in a study of Ad26.COV2.S vaccination and SARS-CoV-2 variants. Only in-frame clones appear in the TCRdb table, and some are missing; sequencing was by immunoSEQ multiplex PCR. Among 300,000 to 400,000 clones listed, around 89% were seen once. Treatment indicated: about 20 received Ad26.COV2.S at low or high dose, single or two shots; several received placebo; per-sample allocation not given. On day 63 after the first injection, vaccine and placebo recipients gave samples. The specimen was peripheral blood, collected in a trial of Ad26.COV2.S vaccine versus placebo. Receptors were obtained from a person between 18 and 59 years old who received the Ad26.COV2.S COVID-19 vaccine or a placebo.

The chain uses TRBV5-1 and TRBJ2-3, with 7 nucleotides matching TRBD1. CDR1 SGHRS and CDR2 YFSETQ come from the germline V gene. V gave up 2 bases and J gave up 4 bases; unmatched junction bases: 4. This CDR3 spans 14 amino acids. The DNA for the CDR3 is TGCGCCAGCAGCTTCATAACAGGGGCAGATACGCAGTATTTT. Amino acids: CASSFITGADTQYF.

In the case of this clone: This sequence is one base from a far larger clone and is likely a read error. The CDR3 DNA is TGTGCCAGCAAAGGGGGCACTGAAGCTTTCTTT. This gives the protein CASKGGTEAFF. The V gene is TRBV6-6, the J gene TRBJ1-1; D may be TRBD1 (6 bases). Germline CDR1 MNHNY, CDR2 SVGAGI (reference sequence). The CDR3 sequence is 11 residues long. V lost 7 bases, J lost 4 bases, and 7 bases lay in between.

The J gene is TRBJ2-5, the V gene TRBV5-1; D remains ambiguous. Germline loops: CDR1 SGHRS, CDR2 YFSETQ. V shed 4 bases and J shed 1 base, with 8 bases lying between them. The CDR3 is 13 residues long. The CDR3 region has the DNA TGCGCCAGCAGCCACCGGATCCAAGAGACCCAGTACTTC. It yields the protein CASSHRIQETQYF.

This clone was observed once. The chain employs TRBV10-1 and TRBJ2-5; D might be TRBD1 (5 bases). Germline V gene data show CDR1 as WNHNN and CDR2 as SYGVQD (reference sequence). The CDR3 has 14 amino acids. Between the trimmed V and J ends, which lost 2 bases and 5 bases, there was a span of 12 bases. The CDR3 DNA reads as TGCGCCAGCAGTGAGCAGGGTGTGGAGGAGACCCAGTACTTC. It codes for CASSEQGVEETQYF.

The chain employs TRBV18 and TRBJ2-7; 7 bases match TRBD2. The germline V gene has CDR1 KGHSH and CDR2 LQKENI. The CDR3 is 15 amino acids. V was pared by 0 bases and J by 7 bases, with 9 bases of the junction left unmatched. CDR3 sequence (DNA): TGTGCCAGCTCACCACCGCGAGGGGAGGGCTGGGAGCAGTACTTC. Translation gives CASSPPRGEGWEQYF.

The rearrangement links TRBV4-1 to TRBJ2-1, with TRBD2 matching over 10 bases. Trimming removed 2 bases from V and 0 bases from J; junction bases left unmatched: 10. Germline V gene sequence: CDR1 MGHRA, CDR2 YSYEKL. The CDR3 is made up of 19 amino acids. The CDR3 is CASSQTVVLAGGSYNEQFF. The CDR3 nucleotides are TGCGCCAGCAGCCAAACAGTTGTCTTAGCGGGGGGCTCCTACAATGAGCAGTTCTTC.

The CDR3 DNA reads TGTGCCAGCTCACCCCGGACTAGCGGCCTCTACGAGCAGTACTTC. It codes for CASSPRTSGLYEQYF. The gene calls are TRBV18 and TRBJ2-7; 10 bases line up with TRBD2. The trim removed 3 bases at V and 3 bases at J, leaving 5 bases unmatched. Germline values: CDR1 KGHSH, CDR2 LQKENI. The CDR3 covers 15 residues. Full variable domain (outside the CDR3, taken from reference TRBV18 and TRBJ2-7): NAGVMQNPRHLVRRRGQEARLRCSPMKGHSHVYWYRQLPEEGLKFMVYLQKENIIDESGMPKERFSAEFPKEGPSILRIQQVVRGDSAAYFCASSPRTSGLYEQYFGPGTRLTVT.

The chain is built from TRBV5-1 and TRBJ2-1; D call uncertain. The CDR3 extends over 13 amino acids. The ends were cut back, 1 base at V and 5 bases at J, with 7 bases in the middle. CDR1 is SGHRS and CDR2 is YFSETQ in the germline V gene. CDR3: CASSLSVNNEQFF. Written as DNA, the CDR3 is TGCGCCAGCAGCTTGTCTGTGAACAATGAGCAGTTCTTC.

The genes are TRBV4-1 and TRBJ2-7, with D hard to call. Germline CDR1 and CDR2: MGHRA and YSYEKL. The CDR3 extends over 14 amino acids. The V end was cut by 1 base, the J end by 5 bases, with 12 bases between. The CDR3 sequence is CASSQGGFSDEQYF. The DNA of the CDR3 is TGCGCCAGCAGCCAAGGAGGATTCTCTGACGAGCAGTACTTC.

As concerns this clone: The sample holds other DNA sequences that translate to the same CDR3. This sequence joins TRBV28 and TRBJ1-4, with D perhaps TRBD1 (5 bases). Trimming took off 6 bases at V and 8 bases at J, with 10 bases between the two ends. The length of the CDR3 is 12 residues. Germline assignment: CDR1 MDHEN and CDR2 SYDVKM. The CDR3, as DNA: TGTGCCAGCAGCCCCCCAGGGGAAAAACTGTTTTTT. It is translated as CASSPPGEKLFF.

The V call is TRBV5-1, the J call TRBJ1-1; the D is unclear. Per germline, CDR1 SGHRS and CDR2 YFSETQ. V shed 1 base and J shed 1 base, with 8 bases lying between them. This CDR3 spans 14 amino acids. CDR3 DNA: TGCGCCAGCAGCTTGACTTCGGCGAACACTGAAGCTTTCTTT. It translates to CASSLTSANTEAFF. The variable domain in full, completed from reference TRBV5-1 and TRBJ1-1, reads KAGVTQTPRYLIKTRGQQVTLSCSPISGHRSVSWYQQTPGQGLQFLFEYFSETQRNKGNFPGRFSGRQFSNSRSEMNVSTLELGDSALYLCASSLTSANTEAFFGQGTRLTVV.

V and J are TRBV3-1 (or the pseudogene TRBV3-2) and TRBJ2-7; 9 bases are shared with TRBD2. CDR3 length equals 18 residues. Germline loops: CDR1 LGHDT, CDR2 YNNKEL (reference sequence). J lost 4 bases, V lost 1 base, and 14 bases had no gene match. CDR3 amino acids: CASSQAVASGTGPYEQYF. CDR3 DNA: TGTGCCAGCAGCCAAGCGGTGGCTAGCGGGACGGGACCGTACGAGCAGTACTTC.

V gene TRBV28 combines with J gene TRBJ1-2, with 11 bases that match TRBD1. V lost 6 bases to trimming and J lost 4 bases; unmatched junction nucleotides: 7. The CDR3 contains 15 residues. The germline V gene has CDR1 MDHEN and CDR2 SYDVKM. DNA of the CDR3: TGTGCCAGCAGGACCGGACAGGGGGCATTCTATGGCTACACCTTC. Protein product: CASRTGQGAFYGYTF.

The rearrangement links TRBV6-2 or TRBV6-3 to TRBJ2-7; 8 nucleotides align to TRBD2. The germline V gene encodes CDR1 MNHEY and CDR2 SVGEGT. Losses at the gene ends were 3 bases for V and 2 bases for J; bases not matched to a gene: 6. This CDR3 contains 15 residues. Here the CDR3 DNA reads TGTGCCAGCAGTTATCTGCAGCGGGGGCCCTACGAGCAGTACTTC. Its translation is CASSYLQRGPYEQYF.

This clone has a single count. The genes are TRBV11-2 and TRBJ2-7; D remains ambiguous. V gave up 0 bases and J gave up 5 bases, with 14 bases separating them. The CDR3 extends over 15 amino acids. Germline-derived CDR1 and CDR2 are SGHAT and FQNNGV. The CDR3 sequence: CASSLDGQAEDEQYF. DNA for the CDR3: TGTGCCAGCAGCTTAGATGGGCAGGCCGAGGACGAGCAGTACTTC.

V and J are TRBV12-3 or TRBV12-4 and TRBJ2-1; 9 nucleotides agree with TRBD1. V lost 7 bases, J lost 9 bases, and 7 bases stayed unmatched. The CDR3 has 13 amino acids. As DNA, the CDR3 is TGTGCCAGCATTAAACAGGGGGCTGGTGAGCAGTTCTTC. The encoded protein is CASIKQGAGEQFF.

This chain links TRBV19 with TRBJ2-4; no definite D call. The V end lost 7 bases, the J end lost 0 bases, and 7 bases lay between the germline ends. CDR1 and CDR2 (germline): LNHDA, SQIVND (reference sequence). CDR3 length: 13 residues. DNA of the CDR3: TGTGCCAGTACGGATTTAGCCAAAAACATTCAGTACTTC. Protein product: CASTDLAKNIQYF. The full variable domain, in which reference TRBV19 and TRBJ2-4 provide the parts outside the CDR3, is DGGITQSPKYLFRKEGQNVTLSCEQNLNHDAMYWYRQDPGQGLRLIYYSQIVNDFQKGDIAEGYSVSREKKESFPLTVTSAQKNPTAFYLCASTDLAKNIQYFGAGTRLSVL.

The chain recombines TRBV9 with TRBJ1-4; D unclear. The germline V and J ends were trimmed by 0 bases and 4 bases, with 4 bases remaining between them. The CDR3 spans 13 residues. CDR1 is SGDLS and CDR2 is YYNGEE in the germline V gene. CDR3 nucleotide sequence: TGTGCCAGCAGCGTAGGAGTTAATGAAAAACTGTTTTTT. Protein product: CASSVGVNEKLFF.